This T cell receptor beta chain is drawn from a study of neoadjuvant anti-PD-1 for oral cavity cancer. Study-level results: Non-responders to neoadjuvant nivolumab had significantly more clonal PBMC T cells than responders.

Germline-derived CDR1 and CDR2 are MGHRA and YSYEKL. The V gene end was trimmed by 0 bases and the J gene end by 8 bases; junction bases not matched to a gene: 8. CDR3 size: 17 residues. Time point defined: after neoadjuvant nivolumab, at surgical resection. Patients were newly diagnosed with stage II-IVA oral cavity squamous cell carcinoma without prior systemic or radiation treatment. This clone was seen a single time. Its antigen is unknown. Data came from immunoSEQ multiplex PCR; TCRdb stores just in-frame clones and leaves some out. This table has approximately 14,000 clones, 60% to 75% appearing once.

This chain connects TRBV4-1 to TRBJ2-1; 12 bases fit TRBD1. Sequencing was performed on PBMCs, taken after nivolumab (anti-PD-1) treatment. This TCR derives from a person aged 35-80 years with oral cavity squamous cell carcinoma. The CDR3 region is CASSQDRDRGRKDEQFF. Written as DNA, the CDR3 is TGCGCCAGCAGCCAAGATCGGGACAGGGGGCGCAAGGATGAGCAGTTCTTC.